This T cell receptor (beta chain) appears in the sequencing data of a study of shared clonotypes between healthy human individuals. At the deep level, the assay was run. Replicate PCRs run on sorted subsets employed 200 ng DNA, approximately 30,000 T cell genomes. Original analysis: Quality scores were absent from the junction-only immunoSEQ sequences, so filtering differed. Sequencing was performed with immunoSEQ multiplex PCR; in TCRdb, only in-frame clones are kept and a portion is missing. That table supplies the V and J calls and clone size; D and trimming were determined from the DNA. The sample includes 1 million to 1.2 million clones, 70% to 85% of them seen just once. This CDR3 has 14 residues. The junction had 7 bases not matched to a gene; V was cut back by 8 bases and J by 5 bases. Germline V gene lookup returns CDR1 WSHSY and CDR2 SAAADI.

Sequences were obtained from memory CD4+ T cells from PBMCs. Subset indicated: CD45RA-negative fraction. This TCR came from a young man in good health. Some clones in this sample may be carry-over from other donors' samples. V is TRBV10-2 and J is TRBJ2-3, with TRBD2 matching 10 bases. Written as DNA, the CDR3 is TGCGCCAGCGGTCCTAGCGGGAGAGAAGATACGCAGTATTTT. Residues: CASGPSGREDTQYF.